Reported below is one T cell receptor beta chain. This specimen comes from a study of immune evolution from preneoplasia to lung adenocarcinoma. The CDR3 is 15 amino acids. V lost 4 bases and J lost 1; bases outside the gene matches: 6. Per the germline V gene, CDR1 is MNHNS and CDR2 is SASEGT. Using immunoSEQ multiplex PCR, the repertoire was profiled, and TCRdb retains in-frame clones only, with some absent. Of 7,000 to 9,000 clones listed, about 80% were seen once; the top ten hold approximately 2.9%. The TCR originated in a person aged 65 to 79 with lung adenocarcinoma. Material: FFPE minimally invasive lung adenocarcinoma tissue. This sequence joins TRBV6-1 and TRBJ1-1; 7 bases line up with TRBD1. The CDR3 here is CASSAGQITNTEAFF. The CDR3 DNA follows: TGTGCCAGCAGTGCGGGACAGATTACGAACACTGAAGCTTTCTTT.